A selection of T cell receptor beta chains follows, all from one sample in a study of blood T cell repertoires in COVID-19. Profiled with immunoSEQ multiplex PCR; TCRdb holds only in-frame clones, not every one. The table shows around 170,000 clones, with 80% to 90% occurring only once. Sequenced input: peripheral blood. The receptor set was obtained from a man in his forties or fifties with active or convalescent COVID-19. Both conserved end residues are part of each CDR3. Fields, in order: V gene, J gene, clone size, D gene, CDR3 protein, CDR3 DNA. The D gene is left open where the match is weak. Some rows mark clone size as missing; the rest say once, few, many or name a class of expanded clone.

V: TRBV27; J: TRBJ2-1; size: -; D: TRBD1; CDR3: CASSYAGTDEQFF; DNA: TGTGCCAGCAGTTATGCTGGGACAGATGAGCAGTTCTTC
V: TRBV10-3; J: TRBJ2-2; size: once; D: -; CDR3: CAISGTDTGELFF; DNA: TGTGCCATCAGTGGGACAGACACCGGGGAGCTGTTTTTT
V: TRBV30; J: TRBJ1-5; size: -; D: -; CDR3: CAWSQQEGQPQHF; DNA: TGTGCCTGGAGTCAACAGGAGGGTCAGCCCCAGCATTTT
V: TRBV9; J: TRBJ2-5; size: -; D: TRBD1; CDR3: CASSLAPTGTGTETQYF; DNA: TGTGCCAGCAGCCTCGCCCCGACCGGGACAGGGACAGAGACCCAGTACTTC
V: TRBV6-5; J: TRBJ1-1; size: -; D: -; CDR3: CASSYRVMGGTEAFF; DNA: TGTGCCAGCAGTTACCGCGTCATGGGGGGCACTGAAGCTTTCTTT
V: TRBV5-1; J: TRBJ1-5; size: -; D: -; CDR3: CASSLGDTPNQPQHF; DNA: TGCGCCAGCAGCTTAGGGGATACCCCCAATCAGCCCCAGCATTTT
V: TRBV11-3; J: TRBJ2-1; size: -; D: TRBD2; CDR3: CASGTSGRGEQFF; DNA: TGTGCCAGCGGGACTAGCGGGAGGGGTGAGCAGTTCTTC
V: TRBV10-3; J: TRBJ1-2; size: -; D: TRBD1; CDR3: CAISARTGAGYTF; DNA: TGTGCCATCAGTGCCCGGACAGGGGCTGGCTACACCTTC
V: TRBV28; J: TRBJ1-6; size: -; D: TRBD1; CDR3: CASSSLDRVWSPLHF; DNA: TGTGCCAGCAGTTCTCTGGACAGGGTATGGTCACCCCTCCACTTT
V: TRBV11-1; J: TRBJ2-4; size: -; D: TRBD1; CDR3: CASSKQTGGDIQYF; DNA: TGTGCCAGCAGCAAACAGACAGGGGGAGACATTCAGTACTTC
V: TRBV5-5; J: TRBJ2-2; size: -; D: TRBD1; CDR3: CASRPPGQVLNTGELFF; DNA: TGTGCCAGCAGACCTCCGGGACAGGTCTTGAACACCGGGGAGCTGTTTTTT
V: TRBV19; J: TRBJ1-5; size: -; D: -; CDR3: CASSIGSPNQPQHF; DNA: TGTGCCAGTAGTATCGGTAGCCCCAACCAGCCCCAGCATTTT
V: TRBV7-3; J: TRBJ2-1; size: few; D: TRBD1; CDR3: CASSPNTGTGSSYNEQFF; DNA: TGTGCCAGCAGCCCAAATACCGGGACAGGGAGTTCCTACAATGAGCAGTTCTTC
V: TRBV5-1; J: TRBJ1-6; size: once; D: -; CDR3: CASSLQGDLDSPLHF; DNA: TGCGCCAGCAGCCTCCAGGGCGATTTGGATTCACCCCTCCACTTT
V: TRBV28; J: TRBJ1-2; size: -; D: -; CDR3: CASRRVVDGYTF; DNA: TGTGCCAGCAGGAGGGTAGTGGACGGCTACACCTTC
V: TRBV5-5; J: TRBJ1-3; size: -; D: -; CDR3: CASSLPGMVYTIYF; DNA: TGTGCCAGCAGCTTGCCGGGAATGGTTTACACCATATATTTT
V: TRBV7-9; J: TRBJ1-5; size: -; D: -; CDR3: CASSLVRGTHQPQHF; DNA: TGTGCCAGCAGCTTAGTCCGGGGGACCCATCAGCCCCAGCATTTT
V: TRBV3-1/TRBV3-2; J: TRBJ2-2; size: -; D: TRBD2; CDR3: CASSLRTSTNTGELFF; DNA: TGTGCCAGCAGCCTACGGACTAGCACGAACACCGGGGAGCTGTTTTTT
V: TRBV7-3; J: TRBJ2-1; size: -; D: TRBD2; CDR3: CASSSSRSGNYNEQFF; DNA: TGTGCCAGCAGCTCGTCCCGCAGCGGGAACTACAATGAGCAGTTCTTC
V: TRBV7-9; J: TRBJ2-7; size: -; D: -; CDR3: CASSCARGSCEQYF; DNA: TGTGCCAGCAGTTGCGCACGGGGTTCCTGCGAGCAGTACTTC
V: TRBV30; J: TRBJ1-4; size: -; D: -; CDR3: CAWSFEGANEKLFF; DNA: TGTGCCTGGAGTTTTGAGGGGGCTAATGAAAAACTGTTTTTT
V: TRBV6-5; J: TRBJ1-3; size: -; D: -; CDR3: CASSRGGISGNTIYF; DNA: TGTGCCAGCAGTAGGGGGGGTATCTCTGGAAACACCATATATTTT
V: TRBV14; J: TRBJ2-1; size: -; D: TRBD2; CDR3: CASSRLAGNYNEQFF; DNA: TGTGCCAGCAGCCGACTAGCGGGAAACTACAATGAGCAGTTCTTC
V: TRBV5-5; J: TRBJ2-5; size: once; D: -; CDR3: CASSNRVGRETQYF; DNA: TGTGCCAGCAGCAACCGGGTGGGGCGGGAGACCCAGTACTTC
V: TRBV10-3; J: TRBJ2-7; size: -; D: -; CDR3: CAIRGQSYEQYF; DNA: TGTGCCATCCGAGGCCAATCCTACGAGCAGTACTTC
V: TRBV18; J: TRBJ1-1; size: -; D: TRBD1; CDR3: CASSKTGGTEAFF; DNA: TGTGCCAGCTCCAAGACAGGGGGAACTGAAGCTTTCTTT
V: TRBV10-3; J: TRBJ1-5; size: -; D: -; CDR3: CAISVGDEGNQPQHF; DNA: TGTGCCATCAGTGTGGGTGATGAGGGCAATCAGCCCCAGCATTTT
V: TRBV7-9; J: TRBJ1-5; size: -; D: -; CDR3: CASSLDGRAAGSNQPQHF; DNA: TGTGCCAGCAGCTTAGATGGGCGGGCCGCTGGTAGCAATCAGCCCCAGCATTTT
V: TRBV6-1; J: TRBJ2-1; size: -; D: -; CDR3: CASSETGSLTDEQFF; DNA: TGTGCCAGCAGTGAGACAGGTTCCCTAACAGATGAGCAGTTCTTC
V: TRBV5-5; J: TRBJ2-7; size: -; D: -; CDR3: CASSPQDSSYEQYF; DNA: TGTGCCAGCAGCCCCCAAGACAGTTCCTACGAGCAGTACTTC
V: TRBV7-9; J: TRBJ1-2; size: -; D: -; CDR3: CASSSSGVEAGYTF; DNA: TGTGCCAGCAGCTCCTCCGGGGTTGAGGCTGGCTACACCTTC
V: TRBV10-3; J: TRBJ2-5; size: -; D: -; CDR3: CATHGGAEETQYF; DNA: TGTGCCACTCACGGAGGGGCAGAAGAGACCCAGTACTTC
V: TRBV9; J: TRBJ1-1; size: -; D: TRBD1; CDR3: CASSFGQGTNTEAFF; DNA: TGTGCCAGCAGCTTTGGACAGGGCACGAACACTGAAGCTTTCTTT
V: TRBV2; J: TRBJ1-1; size: -; D: -; CDR3: CASSENRPEAFF; DNA: TGTGCCAGCAGTGAGAACAGGCCTGAAGCTTTCTTT
V: TRBV19; J: TRBJ2-1; size: -; D: -; CDR3: CASSWDSRGNEQFF; DNA: TGTGCCAGTAGTTGGGACAGTCGGGGGAATGAGCAGTTCTTC
V: TRBV6-5; J: TRBJ2-1; size: -; D: TRBD2; CDR3: CASSYGRGGNNEQFF; DNA: TGTGCCAGCAGTTACGGCCGGGGGGGGAACAATGAGCAGTTCTTC
V: TRBV18; J: TRBJ2-1; size: -; D: -; CDR3: CASSEGSYNEQFF; DNA: TGTGCCAGCTCGGAGGGATCCTACAATGAGCAGTTCTTC
V: TRBV11-3; J: TRBJ2-3; size: -; D: -; CDR3: CASSSGLPGDTQYF; DNA: TGTGCCAGCAGCTCCGGACTACCAGGGGATACGCAGTATTTT
V: TRBV5-4; J: TRBJ1-4; size: -; D: TRBD1; CDR3: CASRIAGTGDEKLFF; DNA: TGTGCCAGCAGGATCGCCGGGACAGGGGATGAAAAACTGTTTTTT
V: TRBV4-3; J: TRBJ2-7; size: -; D: -; CDR3: CASSQEVAIYEQYF; DNA: TGCGCCAGCAGCCAGGAGGTGGCGATTTACGAGCAGTACTTC
V: TRBV14; J: TRBJ1-1; size: -; D: TRBD1; CDR3: CASSLLGGQGASEAFF; DNA: TGTGCCAGCAGCCTACTTGGGGGACAGGGGGCGTCGGAAGCTTTCTTT
V: TRBV3-1/TRBV3-2; J: TRBJ2-7; size: once; D: -; CDR3: CASTPGLHYEQYF; DNA: TGTGCCAGCACCCCGGGACTCCACTACGAGCAGTACTTC